This TCR beta chain derives from a study of T cell responses to AZD1222 COVID-19 vaccine. Germline V gives CDR1 PRHDT, CDR2 FYEKMQ (reference sequence). CDR3 length equals 16 residues. Trimming took 0 bases from V and 0 from J, leaving 12 bases between them. As concerns this clone: Its antigen is not known.

Second doses were pooled across both intervals (about 4 or about 12 weeks). Only in-frame clones appear in the TCRdb table, and some are missing; sequencing was by immunoSEQ multiplex PCR. The profile covers some 200,000 clones, with just over 90% appearing a single time and around 1.6% taken by the ten largest. The study, taken as a whole, reports: Epitopes outside B.1.351 and B.1.1.7 mutated regions reportedly drew nearly half of spike TCRs. Donors skewed white British and female; clonal diversity was possibly underestimated.

The V gene is TRBV13, the J gene TRBJ2-7, with no clear D. This receptor was obtained from an adult who received the AZD1222 COVID-19 vaccine. The material was peripheral blood, obtained 28 days after the second AZD1222 dose. CDR3 coding DNA: TGTGCCAGCAGCTTAGGTCGGGTGGGCGCCTCCTACGAGCAGTACTTC. Translating gives CASSLGRVGASYEQYF.